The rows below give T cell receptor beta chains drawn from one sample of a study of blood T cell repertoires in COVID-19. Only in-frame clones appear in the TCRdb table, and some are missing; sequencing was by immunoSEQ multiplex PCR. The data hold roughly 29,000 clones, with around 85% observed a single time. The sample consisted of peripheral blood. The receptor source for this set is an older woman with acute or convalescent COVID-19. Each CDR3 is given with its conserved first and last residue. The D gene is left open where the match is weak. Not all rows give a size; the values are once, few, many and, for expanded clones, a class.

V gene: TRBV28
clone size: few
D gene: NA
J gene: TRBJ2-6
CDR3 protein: CASSLRSSGANVLTF
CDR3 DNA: TGTGCCAGCAGTTTGAGGAGTTCTGGGGCCAACGTCCTGACTTTC

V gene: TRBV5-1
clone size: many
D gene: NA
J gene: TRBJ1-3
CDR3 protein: CASSLAGVGNTIYF
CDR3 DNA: TGCGCCAGCAGCTTGGCAGGGGTTGGAAACACCATATATTTT

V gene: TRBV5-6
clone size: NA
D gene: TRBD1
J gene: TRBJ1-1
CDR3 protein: CASKDRENTEAFF
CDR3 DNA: TGTGCCAGTAAGGACAGGGAGAACACTGAAGCTTTCTTT

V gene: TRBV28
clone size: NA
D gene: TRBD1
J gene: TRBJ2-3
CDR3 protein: CASIPGGGQGARDTQYF
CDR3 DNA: TGTGCCAGCATCCCCGGGGGGGGACAGGGGGCACGGGATACGCAGTATTTT

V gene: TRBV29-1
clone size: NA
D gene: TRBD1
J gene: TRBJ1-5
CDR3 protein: CSVAGGDQPQHF
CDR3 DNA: TGCAGCGTAGCAGGGGGCGATCAGCCCCAGCATTTT

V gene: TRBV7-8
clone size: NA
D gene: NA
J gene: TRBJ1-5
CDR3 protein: CASSLRTEGRYQPQHF
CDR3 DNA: TGTGCCAGCAGCTTAAGGACGGAGGGGAGGTATCAGCCCCAGCATTTT

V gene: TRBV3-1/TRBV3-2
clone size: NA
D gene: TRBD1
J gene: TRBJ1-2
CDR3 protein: CASSPLGTGDNYGYTF
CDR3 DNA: TGTGCCAGCAGCCCCCTCGGGACAGGGGATAACTATGGCTACACCTTC

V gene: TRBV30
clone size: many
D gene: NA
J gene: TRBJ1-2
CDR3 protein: CAWSVSIYYGYTF
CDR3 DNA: TGTGCCTGGAGTGTAAGCATTTACTATGGCTACACCTTC

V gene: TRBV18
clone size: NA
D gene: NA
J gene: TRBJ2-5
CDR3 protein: CASSPPGGTWETQYF
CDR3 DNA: TGTGCCAGCTCACCACCGGGTGGGACATGGGAGACCCAGTACTTC

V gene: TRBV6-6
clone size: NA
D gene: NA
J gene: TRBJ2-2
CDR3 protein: CASSHSGTSNTGELFF
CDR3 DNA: TGTGCCAGCAGCCACTCCGGGACTTCGAACACCGGGGAGCTGTTTTTT

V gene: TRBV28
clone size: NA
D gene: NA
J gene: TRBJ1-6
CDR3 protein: CASSSSDSRSYNSPLHF
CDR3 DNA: TGTGCCAGCAGTTCCTCGGACAGCCGCTCCTATAATTCACCCCTCCACTTT

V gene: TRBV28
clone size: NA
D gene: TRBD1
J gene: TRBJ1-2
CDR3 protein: CASSSGTVFYGYTF
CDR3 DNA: TGTGCCAGCAGTTCCGGGACAGTATTCTATGGCTACACCTTC

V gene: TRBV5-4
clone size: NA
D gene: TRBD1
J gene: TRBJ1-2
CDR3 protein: CASSDRDSRLIHYGYTF
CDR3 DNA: TGTGCCAGCAGCGACCGGGACAGCCGTTTGATCCACTATGGCTACACCTTC

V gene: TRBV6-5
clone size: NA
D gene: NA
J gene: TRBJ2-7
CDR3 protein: CASSYLMGSSYEQYF
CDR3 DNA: TGTGCCAGCAGTTACTTGATGGGGAGCTCCTACGAGCAGTACTTC

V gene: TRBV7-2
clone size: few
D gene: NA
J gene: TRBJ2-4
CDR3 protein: CASSLNSRVNKNIQYF
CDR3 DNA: TGTGCCAGCAGCTTAAACAGTCGTGTGAACAAAAACATTCAGTACTTC

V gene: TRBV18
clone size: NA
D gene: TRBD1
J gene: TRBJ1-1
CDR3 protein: CASSRQGTNTEAFF
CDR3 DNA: TGTGCCAGCTCACGACAGGGCACGAACACTGAAGCTTTCTTT

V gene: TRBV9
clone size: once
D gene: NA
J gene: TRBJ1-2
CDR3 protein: CASSAQVAYGYTF
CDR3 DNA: TGTGCCAGCAGCGCCCAGGTGGCCTATGGCTACACCTTC

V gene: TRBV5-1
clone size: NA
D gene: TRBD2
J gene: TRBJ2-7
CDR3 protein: CASRRAAGEGYEQYF
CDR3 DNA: TGCGCCAGCAGGAGGGCAGCGGGGGAGGGCTACGAGCAGTACTTC

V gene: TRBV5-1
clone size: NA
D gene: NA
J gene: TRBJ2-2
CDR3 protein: CASSSPPEASVGELFF
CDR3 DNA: TGCGCCAGCAGCTCCCCCCCGGAGGCTAGTGTCGGGGAGCTGTTTTTT

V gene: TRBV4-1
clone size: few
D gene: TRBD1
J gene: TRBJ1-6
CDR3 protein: CASSLGTVYNSPLHF
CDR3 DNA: TGCGCCAGCAGCTTAGGGACAGTGTATAATTCACCCCTCCACTTT

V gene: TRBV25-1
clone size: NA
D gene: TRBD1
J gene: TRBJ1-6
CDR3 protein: CASRWDSASPLHF
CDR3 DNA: TGTGCCAGCAGGTGGGACAGCGCTTCACCCCTCCACTTT

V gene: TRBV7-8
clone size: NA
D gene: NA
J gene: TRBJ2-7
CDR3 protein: CASSEGGAYEQYF
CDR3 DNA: TGTGCCAGCAGCGAGGGTGGGGCCTACGAGCAGTACTTC

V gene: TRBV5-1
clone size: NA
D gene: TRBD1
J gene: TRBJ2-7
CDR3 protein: CASSSDRGPSGYEQYF
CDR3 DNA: TGCGCCAGCAGCTCCGACAGGGGTCCCTCTGGGTACGAGCAGTACTTC

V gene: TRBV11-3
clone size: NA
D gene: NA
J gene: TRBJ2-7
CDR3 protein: CASSRGGSTYEQYF
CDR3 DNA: TGTGCCAGCAGCAGGGGGGGCTCGACCTACGAGCAGTACTTC

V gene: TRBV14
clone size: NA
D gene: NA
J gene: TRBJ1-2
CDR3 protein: CASSQGGVSIRYTF
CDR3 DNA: TGTGCCAGCAGCCAGGGAGGAGTTTCTATCCGCTACACCTTC

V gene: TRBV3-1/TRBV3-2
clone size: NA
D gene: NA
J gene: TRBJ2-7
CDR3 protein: CASSRSGGGGVAEQYF
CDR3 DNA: TGTGCCAGCAGCCGCAGCGGTGGGGGGGGCGTGGCCGAGCAGTACTTC

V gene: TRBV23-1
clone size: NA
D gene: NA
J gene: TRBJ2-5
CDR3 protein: CASSLSQGKKTQYF
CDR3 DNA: TGCGCCAGCAGTCTGTCCCAGGGTAAGAAGACCCAGTACTTC

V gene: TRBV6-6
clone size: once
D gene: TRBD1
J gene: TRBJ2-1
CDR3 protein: CASRDLGQLYNEQFF
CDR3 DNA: TGTGCCAGCAGAGACTTGGGACAGCTATACAATGAGCAGTTCTTC

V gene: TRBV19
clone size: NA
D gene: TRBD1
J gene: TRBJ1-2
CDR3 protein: CASSISGDSAYGYTF
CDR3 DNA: TGTGCCAGTAGTATCTCCGGGGACAGCGCCTATGGCTACACCTTC

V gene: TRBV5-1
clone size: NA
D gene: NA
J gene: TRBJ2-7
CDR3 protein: CASSLYGFVDEQYF
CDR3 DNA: TGCGCCAGCAGCTTGTACGGGTTCGTGGACGAGCAGTACTTC

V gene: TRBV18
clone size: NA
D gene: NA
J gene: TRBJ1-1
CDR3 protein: CASSPGQNTEAFF
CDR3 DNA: TGTGCCAGCTCACCCGGACAGAACACTGAAGCTTTCTTT

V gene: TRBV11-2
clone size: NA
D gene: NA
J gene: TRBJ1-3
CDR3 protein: CASSLDVWGEYF
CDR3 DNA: TGTGCCAGCAGCTTAGATGTCTGGGGCGAGTATTTT

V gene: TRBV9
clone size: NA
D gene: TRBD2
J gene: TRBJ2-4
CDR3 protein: CASSSEGSGGGRGQYF
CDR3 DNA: TGTGCCAGCAGCTCCGAGGGAAGCGGGGGGGGAAGAGGACAGTACTTC

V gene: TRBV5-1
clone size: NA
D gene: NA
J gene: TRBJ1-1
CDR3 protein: CASSLNRPGALNTEAFF
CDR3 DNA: TGCGCCAGCAGCTTGAATCGACCAGGGGCCTTGAACACTGAAGCTTTCTTT

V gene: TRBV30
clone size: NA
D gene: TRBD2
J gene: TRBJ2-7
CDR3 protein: CAWSVRLAGPGEQYF
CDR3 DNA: TGTGCCTGGAGTGTACGACTAGCGGGGCCGGGTGAGCAGTACTTC

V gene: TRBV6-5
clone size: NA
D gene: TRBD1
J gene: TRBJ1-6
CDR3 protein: CASRGQGRSPLHF
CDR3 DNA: TGTGCCAGCAGGGGACAGGGGCGGTCACCCCTCCACTTT